The rows below give T cell receptor beta chains drawn from one sample of a study of blood T cell repertoires in COVID-19. Measured with immunoSEQ multiplex PCR; TCRdb has only the in-frame clones, and not every one. This sample has 400,000 to 550,000 clones, with 70% to 90% found just once. Material for sequencing was PBMCs or T cells enriched from blood (not recorded which). The receptors derive from a woman aged 18 to 35 with acute COVID-19. CDR3s include the opening cysteine and the closing phenylalanine or tryptophan. The D gene is left open where the match is weak. Expanded clones get a size class; other rows say once, few or many, or leave the size out.

D,size,J,V,CDR3,DNA
NA,NA,TRBJ2-1,TRBV7-9,CASSFSTGIYNEQFF,TGTGCCAGCAGCTTTAGTACAGGGATCTACAATGAGCAGTTCTTC
TRBD1,once,TRBJ1-2,TRBV9,CASSPFAGTGLTLGGYTF,TGTGCCAGCAGTCCTTTCGCCGGGACAGGCCTGACATTGGGTGGCTACACCTTC
TRBD1,NA,TRBJ2-7,TRBV5-6,CASSLKGTGGSYEQYF,TGTGCCAGCAGCTTGAAGGGGACAGGGGGCTCCTACGAGCAGTACTTC
NA,NA,TRBJ1-1,TRBV11-1,CASSFSGGVIGEAFF,TGTGCCAGCAGCTTCTCCGGGGGGGTAATTGGTGAAGCTTTCTTT
TRBD2,NA,TRBJ2-3,TRBV5-4,CASSLGGGGTDTQYF,TGTGCCAGCAGCTTGGGGGGCGGGGGGACAGATACGCAGTATTTT
NA,NA,TRBJ2-2,TRBV4-3,CASSQTGTRDTGELFF,TGCGCCAGCAGCCAGACCGGGACAAGGGACACCGGGGAGCTGTTTTTT
NA,NA,TRBJ2-1,TRBV5-1,CASSLGLHALPSNEQFF,TGCGCCAGCAGCTTGGGGTTGCACGCGCTCCCCTCAAATGAGCAGTTCTTC
TRBD1,once,TRBJ1-3,TRBV5-4,CASSLGAGGRKNTIYF,TGTGCCAGCAGCTTGGGGGCAGGGGGCCGAAAAAACACCATATATTTT
NA,NA,TRBJ2-1,TRBV30,CAWSAGQHSYNEQFF,TGTGCCTGGAGTGCAGGACAACACTCCTACAATGAGCAGTTCTTC
NA,NA,TRBJ1-3,TRBV6-6,CASTHPWAGGNTIYF,TGTGCCAGCACTCATCCTTGGGCGGGAGGAAACACCATATATTTT
NA,NA,TRBJ1-1,TRBV5-1,CASREGNMNTEAFF,TGCGCCAGCAGGGAGGGAAACATGAACACTGAAGCTTTCTTT
NA,NA,TRBJ2-3,TRBV20-1,CSASLDTQYF,TGCAGTGCCTCGTTAGATACGCAGTATTTT
NA,NA,TRBJ1-6,TRBV7-3,CASSLEGIPNSPLHF,TGTGCCAGCAGCTTAGAGGGTATTCCAAATTCACCCCTCCACTTT
NA,NA,TRBJ2-5,TRBV28,CASMSGSEGKETQYF,TGTGCCAGCATGTCCGGGAGCGAGGGGAAAGAGACCCAGTACTTC
TRBD1,NA,TRBJ2-7,TRBV29-1,CSVGQNYEQYF,TGCAGCGTGGGACAGAACTACGAGCAGTACTTC
NA,NA,TRBJ2-3,TRBV5-1,CASSLEGGMTDTQYF,TGCGCCAGCAGCTTGGAGGGAGGTATGACAGATACGCAGTATTTT
TRBD2,NA,TRBJ2-1,TRBV4-1,CASSQEAWRERNEQFF,TGCGCCAGCAGCCAAGAAGCCTGGCGGGAGAGGAATGAGCAGTTCTTC
NA,once,TRBJ1-3,TRBV28,CASSSTFFGNTIYF,TGTGCCAGCAGTTCGACATTTTTCGGAAACACCATATATTTT
TRBD1,NA,TRBJ1-6,TRBV5-1,CASSNGQGRSYNSPLHF,TGCGCCAGCAGCAACGGACAGGGAAGGTCCTATAATTCACCCCTCCACTTT
NA,once,TRBJ1-2,TRBV12-5,CASGLVLTVGPKSSNYGYTF,TGTGCTAGTGGTTTGGTATTGACGGTGGGCCCCAAATCATCTAACTATGGCTACACCTTC
NA,NA,TRBJ1-6,TRBV5-6,CASSLAGERFDNSPLHF,TGTGCCAGCAGCTTGGCCGGGGAAAGATTTGACAATTCACCCCTCCACTTT
NA,NA,TRBJ1-2,TRBV6-5,CASSYSNSNYGYTF,TGTGCCAGCAGTTACTCGAATAGCAACTATGGCTACACCTTC
NA,few,TRBJ2-6,TRBV3-1/TRBV3-2,CASRQGSGANVLTF,TGTGCCAGCAGGCAGGGGTCTGGGGCCAACGTCCTGACTTTC
TRBD2,NA,TRBJ2-7,TRBV18,CASSKTSGNSEQYF,TGTGCCAGCTCAAAGACTAGCGGGAACAGCGAGCAGTACTTC
NA,few,TRBJ1-5,TRBV12-5,CASVPQGGNQPQHF,TGTGCTAGTGTCCCCCAGGGTGGCAATCAGCCCCAGCATTTT
TRBD2,NA,TRBJ2-7,TRBV12-5,CASGLDKGRTGGYEQYF,TGTGCTAGTGGTTTGGACAAAGGACGGACCGGGGGGTACGAGCAGTACTTC
TRBD2,NA,TRBJ2-5,TRBV13,CASRPTGTSGEETQYF,TGTGCCAGCAGACCTACCGGGACTAGCGGGGAAGAGACCCAGTACTTC
NA,once,TRBJ2-2,TRBV6-5,CASGGANTGELFF,TGTGCCAGCGGCGGCGCAAACACCGGGGAGCTGTTTTTT
NA,NA,TRBJ2-1,TRBV9,CASSAPPSTGNEQFF,TGTGCCAGCAGCGCCCCACCATCAACGGGCAATGAGCAGTTCTTC
NA,NA,TRBJ2-1,TRBV11-2,CASSERGLLYNEQFF,TGTGCCAGCAGCGAACGGGGATTACTTTACAATGAGCAGTTCTTC
NA,once,TRBJ1-1,TRBV19,CASTAAWVVPAFF,TGTGCCAGTACAGCGGCGTGGGTTGTGCCCGCTTTCTTT
NA,NA,TRBJ1-5,TRBV28,CASSLSGSGIGPQHF,TGTGCCAGCAGTTTATCGGGATCCGGCATTGGGCCCCAGCATTTT
NA,NA,TRBJ1-4,TRBV7-9,CASSLEAQGLYEKLFF,TGTGCCAGCAGCTTAGAGGCACAGGGTCTCTATGAAAAACTGTTTTTT
TRBD2,NA,TRBJ2-5,TRBV9,CASTPTSEETQYF,TGTGCCAGCACCCCGACTAGCGAAGAGACCCAGTACTTC
TRBD1,NA,TRBJ2-1,TRBV4-1,CASRDRGPGNEQFF,TGCGCCAGCCGGGACAGGGGACCGGGCAATGAGCAGTTCTTC
NA,NA,TRBJ2-2,TRBV20-1,CSASRAGHYLTGELFF,TGCAGTGCTAGTAGGGCAGGACACTACCTCACCGGGGAGCTGTTTTTT
TRBD1,NA,TRBJ1-2,TRBV19,CASSPRQGSGYTF,TGTGCCAGTTCCCCTAGACAGGGCTCTGGCTACACCTTC
NA,NA,TRBJ1-1,TRBV4-1,CASSQAGYMNTEAFF,TGCGCCAGCAGCCAAGCAGGGTACATGAACACTGAAGCTTTCTTT
NA,NA,TRBJ1-1,TRBV27,CASSLGGTQQF,TGTGCCAGCAGTTTAGGGGGCACCCAACAATTT
NA,NA,TRBJ1-2,TRBV27,CASSLLLGHGYTF,TGTGCCAGCAGTTTATTATTGGGCCATGGCTACACCTTC
NA,NA,TRBJ2-5,TRBV29-1,CSVDHRVGETQYF,TGCAGCGTAGACCACAGGGTGGGGGAGACCCAGTACTTC
TRBD2,once,TRBJ2-7,TRBV9,CASSHGPAGGTYEQYF,TGTGCCAGCAGCCATGGCCCAGCGGGAGGAACCTACGAGCAGTACTTC
NA,NA,TRBJ1-6,TRBV7-9,CASSLAEVGNSPLHF,TGTGCCAGCAGCTTAGCAGAAGTCGGTAATTCACCCCTCCACTTT
TRBD1,NA,TRBJ1-5,TRBV30,CAWRRGQGPGYSNQPQHF,TGTGCCTGGAGGAGGGGACAGGGGCCGGGATATAGCAATCAGCCCCAGCATTTT
NA,NA,TRBJ1-1,TRBV5-1,CASSLYDMNTEAFF,TGCGCCAGCAGCTTGTATGACATGAACACTGAAGCTTTCTTT
NA,NA,TRBJ1-1,TRBV19,CASSITGLNTEAFF,TGTGCCAGTAGTATCACAGGACTGAACACTGAAGCTTTCTTT
TRBD1,NA,TRBJ1-1,TRBV29-1,CSVDTGGTEAFF,TGCAGCGTCGATACAGGGGGCACTGAAGCTTTCTTT
TRBD2,NA,TRBJ2-5,TRBV6-1,CASSDGLAGSETQYF,TGTGCCAGCAGTGACGGACTAGCGGGGTCGGAGACCCAGTACTTC
TRBD1,once,TRBJ1-2,TRBV2,CASSPRTGGLYGYTF,TGTGCCAGCAGCCCCAGGACAGGGGGTCTTTATGGCTACACCTTC
NA,NA,TRBJ2-4,TRBV6-5,CASKVPVKNIQYF,TGTGCCAGCAAAGTCCCGGTAAAAAACATTCAGTACTTC
TRBD1,NA,TRBJ1-6,TRBV12-5,CASGLIGTGGYNSPLHF,TGTGCTAGTGGTTTGATCGGGACAGGGGGATATAATTCACCCCTCCACTTT
TRBD2,once,TRBJ2-2,TRBV27,CASSWASGGAGELFF,TGTGCCAGCAGTTGGGCTAGCGGGGGGGCCGGGGAGCTGTTTTTT
TRBD2,NA,TRBJ2-5,TRBV30,CAWRLAGGQETQYF,TGTGCCTGGAGACTAGCGGGAGGACAAGAGACCCAGTACTTC
NA,once,TRBJ1-5,TRBV6-1,CASSERGIKHF,TGTGCCAGCAGTGAAAGAGGGATCAAGCATTTT
NA,NA,TRBJ1-5,TRBV6-1,CASSENYLLSGAQHF,TGTGCCAGCAGTGAAAATTATCTCCTCTCGGGGGCCCAGCATTTT
NA,NA,TRBJ1-4,TRBV5-4,CAASPGTGEKLFF,TGTGCCGCCTCCCCAGGAACGGGAGAAAAACTGTTTTTT
TRBD2,NA,TRBJ2-1,TRBV10-1,CASSAAGSGGYNEQFF,TGCGCCAGCAGTGCCGCGGGGAGCGGGGGTTACAATGAGCAGTTCTTC
NA,NA,TRBJ2-7,TRBV16,CASSPLHNSYEQYF,TGTGCCAGCAGCCCGTTACATAACTCCTACGAGCAGTACTTC